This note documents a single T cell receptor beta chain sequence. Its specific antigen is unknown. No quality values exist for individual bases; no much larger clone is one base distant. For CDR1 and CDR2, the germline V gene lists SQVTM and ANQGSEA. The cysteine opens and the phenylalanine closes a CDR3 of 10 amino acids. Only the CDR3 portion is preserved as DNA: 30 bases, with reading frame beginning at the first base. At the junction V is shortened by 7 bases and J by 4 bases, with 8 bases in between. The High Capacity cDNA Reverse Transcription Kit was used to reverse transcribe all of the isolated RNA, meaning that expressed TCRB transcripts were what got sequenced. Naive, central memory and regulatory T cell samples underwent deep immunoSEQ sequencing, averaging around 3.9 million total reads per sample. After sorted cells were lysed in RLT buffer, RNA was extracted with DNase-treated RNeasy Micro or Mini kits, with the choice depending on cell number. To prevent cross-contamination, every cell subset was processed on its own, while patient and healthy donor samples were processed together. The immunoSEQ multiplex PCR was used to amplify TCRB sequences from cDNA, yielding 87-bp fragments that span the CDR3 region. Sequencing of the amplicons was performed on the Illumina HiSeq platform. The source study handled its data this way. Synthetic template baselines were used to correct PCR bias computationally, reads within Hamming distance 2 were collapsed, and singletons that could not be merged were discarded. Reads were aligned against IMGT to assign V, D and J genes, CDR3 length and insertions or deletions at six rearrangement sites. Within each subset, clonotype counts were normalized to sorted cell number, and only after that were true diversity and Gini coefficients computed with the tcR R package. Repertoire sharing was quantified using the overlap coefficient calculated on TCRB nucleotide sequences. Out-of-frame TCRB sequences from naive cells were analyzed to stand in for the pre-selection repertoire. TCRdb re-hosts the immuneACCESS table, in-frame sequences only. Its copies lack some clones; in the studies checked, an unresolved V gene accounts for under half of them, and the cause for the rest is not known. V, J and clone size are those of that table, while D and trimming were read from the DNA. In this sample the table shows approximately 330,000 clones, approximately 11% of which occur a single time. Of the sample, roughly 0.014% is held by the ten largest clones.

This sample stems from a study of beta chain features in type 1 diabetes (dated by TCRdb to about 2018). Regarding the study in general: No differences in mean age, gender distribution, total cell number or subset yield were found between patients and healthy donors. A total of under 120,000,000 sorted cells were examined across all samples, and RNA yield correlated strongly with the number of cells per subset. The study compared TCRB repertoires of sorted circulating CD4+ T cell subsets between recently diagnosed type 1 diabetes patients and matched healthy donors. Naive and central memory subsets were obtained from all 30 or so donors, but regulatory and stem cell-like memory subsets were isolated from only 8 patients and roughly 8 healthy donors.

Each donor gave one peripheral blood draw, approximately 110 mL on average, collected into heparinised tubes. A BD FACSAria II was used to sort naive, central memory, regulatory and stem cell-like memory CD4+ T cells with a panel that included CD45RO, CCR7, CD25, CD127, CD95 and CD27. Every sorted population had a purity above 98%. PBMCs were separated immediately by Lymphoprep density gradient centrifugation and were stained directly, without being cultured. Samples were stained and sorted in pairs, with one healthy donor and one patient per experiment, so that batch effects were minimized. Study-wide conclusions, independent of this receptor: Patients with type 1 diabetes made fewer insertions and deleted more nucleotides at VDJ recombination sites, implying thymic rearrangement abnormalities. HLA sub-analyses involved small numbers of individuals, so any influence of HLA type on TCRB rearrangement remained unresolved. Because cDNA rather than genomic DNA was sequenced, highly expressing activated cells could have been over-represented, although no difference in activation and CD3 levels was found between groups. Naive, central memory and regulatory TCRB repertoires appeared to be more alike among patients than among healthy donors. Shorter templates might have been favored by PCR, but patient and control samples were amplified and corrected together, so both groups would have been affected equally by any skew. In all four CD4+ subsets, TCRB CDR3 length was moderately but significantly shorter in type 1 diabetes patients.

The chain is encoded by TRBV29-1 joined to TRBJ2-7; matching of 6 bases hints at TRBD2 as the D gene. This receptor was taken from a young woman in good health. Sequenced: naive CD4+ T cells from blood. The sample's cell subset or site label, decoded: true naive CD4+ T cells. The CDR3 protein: CSAGGYEQYF. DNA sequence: TGCAGCGCCGGAGGGTACGAGCAGTACTTC.